This TCR beta chain was recorded in a study of T cell responses to AZD1222 COVID-19 vaccine. Points from the study as a whole: Repertoires were sampled only after the peak T cell response. Females made up more of the donors, who were largely white British, and clonal diversity may have come out too low.

Assay: immunoSEQ multiplex PCR; the TCRdb copy retains only in-frame clones and omits some. The sample includes about 110,000 clones, more than 70% of them seen just once. About this clone itself: What it binds is unknown.

The CDR3 contains 15 residues. The germline V gene encodes CDR1 LGHNT and CDR2 FRNRAP. Trimming took 6 bases from V and 2 from J, leaving 16 bases between them. This TCR was recovered from an adult in good health. The specimen was peripheral blood, collected on day 0 of AZD1222 vaccination. This chain links TRBV12-5 with TRBJ1-2; possibly TRBD1 for D (5 bases). CDR3 bases: TGTGCTAGTGGAGAGTACGGGGCACCAAACTATGGCTACACCTTC. This translates into CASGEYGAPNYGYTF.